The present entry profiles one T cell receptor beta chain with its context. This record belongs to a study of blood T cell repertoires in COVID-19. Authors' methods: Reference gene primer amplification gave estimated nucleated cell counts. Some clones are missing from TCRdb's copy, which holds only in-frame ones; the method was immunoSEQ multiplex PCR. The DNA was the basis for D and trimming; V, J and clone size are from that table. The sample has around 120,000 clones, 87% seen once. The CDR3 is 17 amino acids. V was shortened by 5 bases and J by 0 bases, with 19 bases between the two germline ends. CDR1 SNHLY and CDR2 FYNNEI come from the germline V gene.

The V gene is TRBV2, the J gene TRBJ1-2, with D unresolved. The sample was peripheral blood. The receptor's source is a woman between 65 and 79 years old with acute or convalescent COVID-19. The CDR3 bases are TGTGCCAGCAGTACTCGGAGCGGGCGGAGAGCTAACTATGGCTACACCTTC. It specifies CASSTRSGRRANYGYTF.